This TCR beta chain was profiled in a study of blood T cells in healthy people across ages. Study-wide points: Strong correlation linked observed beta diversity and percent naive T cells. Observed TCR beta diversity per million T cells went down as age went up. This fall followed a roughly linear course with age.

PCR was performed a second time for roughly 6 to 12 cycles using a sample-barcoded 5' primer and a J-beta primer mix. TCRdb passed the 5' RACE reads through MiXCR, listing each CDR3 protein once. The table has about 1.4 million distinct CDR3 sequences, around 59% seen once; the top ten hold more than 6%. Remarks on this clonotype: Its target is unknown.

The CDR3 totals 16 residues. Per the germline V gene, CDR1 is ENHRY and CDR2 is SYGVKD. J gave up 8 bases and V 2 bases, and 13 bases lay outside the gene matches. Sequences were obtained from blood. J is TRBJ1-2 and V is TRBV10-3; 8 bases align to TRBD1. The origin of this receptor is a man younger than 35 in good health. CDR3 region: CAISEGQGRGEWGYTF. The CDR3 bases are TGTGCCATCAGTGAGGGACAGGGACGAGGAGAGTGGGGCTACACCTTC.